The present TCR beta chain was sequenced within a study of beta chain features in type 1 diabetes. Study summary: In all, some 100 million sorted cells from all samples were analyzed. Findings of the study overall: Shorter TCRB CDR3s, moderately but significantly so, marked every one of the four CD4+ subsets in Type 1 diabetes patients.

V lost 5 bases to trimming and J lost 5 bases; unmatched junction nucleotides: 9. Per germline, CDR1 LNHDA and CDR2 SQIVND (reference sequence). The CDR3 is made up of 16 amino acids. The sequenced template was cDNA made from the entire isolated RNA. Repertoires were generated with immunoSEQ multiplex PCR, while TCRdb's copy carries only in-frame clones and drops some. This sample yields tens of thousands of clones, of which around 50% are seen a single time; approximately 2.5% belongs to the top ten. About this clone itself: Its specificity is unknown.

The rearrangement links TRBV19 to TRBJ2-1; 10 bases are shared with TRBD2. The sequenced material came from Tregs from blood. The TCR originated in a middle-aged woman with type 1 diabetes. CDR3 bases: TGTGCCAGTAGTTCGCGGCTAGCGGGAGTAAACAATGAGCAGTTCTTC. It specifies CASSSRLAGVNNEQFF.